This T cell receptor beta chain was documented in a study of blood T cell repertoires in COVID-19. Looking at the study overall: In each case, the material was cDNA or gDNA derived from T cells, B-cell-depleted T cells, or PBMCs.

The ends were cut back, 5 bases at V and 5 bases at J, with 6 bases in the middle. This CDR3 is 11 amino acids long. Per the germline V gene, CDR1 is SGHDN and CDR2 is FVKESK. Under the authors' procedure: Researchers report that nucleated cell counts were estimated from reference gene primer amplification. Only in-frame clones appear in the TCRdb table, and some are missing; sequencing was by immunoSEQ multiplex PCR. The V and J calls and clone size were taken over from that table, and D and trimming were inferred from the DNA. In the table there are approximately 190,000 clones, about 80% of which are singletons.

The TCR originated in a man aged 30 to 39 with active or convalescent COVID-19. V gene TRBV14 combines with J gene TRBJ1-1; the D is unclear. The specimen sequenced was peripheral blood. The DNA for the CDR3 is TGTGCCAGCAGCTTATCGACTGAAGCTTTCTTT. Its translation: CASSLSTEAFF.